A selection of T cell receptor beta chains follows, all from one sample in a study of blood T cells in healthy people across ages. TCRdb passed the 5' RACE reads through MiXCR, listing each CDR3 protein once. The sample includes 600,000 to 650,000 distinct CDR3 sequences, under 70% seen only once; the top ten take approximately 40%. Sequenced sample: blood. The receptors were sampled from a man in his 60s in good health. CDR3s include the opening cysteine and the closing phenylalanine or tryptophan. The D gene is left open where the match is weak. Rows give clone size only sometimes, using once, few, many, or a class for an expanded clone.

J gene | CDR3 length | V gene | clone size | D gene | CDR3 DNA | CDR3 protein
TRBJ2-1 | 14 | TRBV2 | once | TRBD2 | TGTGCCAGCAGGGCTAGCGGGGGGAACAATGAGCAGTTCTTC | CASRASGGNNEQFF
TRBJ1-6 | 15 | TRBV20-1 | - | - | TGCAGTGCTCAGACAGCTCCGTACTATAATTCACCCCTCCACTTT | CSAQTAPYYNSPLHF
TRBJ2-5 | 16 | TRBV5-1 | - | - | TGCGCCAGCCGAGGTCCCCACCGGGACACCAAAGAGACCCAGTACTTC | CASRGPHRDTKETQYF
TRBJ2-7 | 15 | TRBV29-1 | few | TRBD1 | TGCAGCGTTGTGGACTCGACAGGGGCGATCTACGAGCAGTACTTC | CSVVDSTGAIYEQYF
TRBJ1-2 | 17 | TRBV7-2 | - | TRBD1 | TGTGCCAGCAGCTACCGGGACAGGGGCCGATATAGCTATGGCTACACCTTC | CASSYRDRGRYSYGYTF
TRBJ2-7 | 15 | TRBV3-1 | - | - | TGTGCCAGCAGCCCTGGGCCACCGCCCTCCTACGAGCAGTACTTC | CASSPGPPPSYEQYF
TRBJ2-1 | 17 | TRBV4-1 | once | TRBD2 | TGCGCCAGCAGCCAAGTAAGCGGGGGGGCCTACAACAATGAGCAGTTCTTC | CASSQVSGGAYNNEQFF
TRBJ2-3 | 14 | TRBV6-5 | - | - | TGTGCCAGCAGAACTAGCTCCCTCCGGGATACGCAGTATTTT | CASRTSSLRDTQYF
TRBJ2-1 | 14 | TRBV5-6 | - | - | TGTGCCAGCAGCGGTGTTGGTAAACAGGTTGAGCAGTTCTTC | CASSGVGKQVEQFF
TRBJ1-6 | 15 | TRBV9 | - | - | TGTGCCAGCAGCGTCTCCGGGACGGGGCGTTCACCCCTCCACTTT | CASSVSGTGRSPLHF
TRBJ2-4 | 14 | TRBV5-1 | few | - | TGCGCCAGCAGCGTAGGGGATGGAGGAAACATTCAGTACTTC | CASSVGDGGNIQYF
TRBJ2-1 | 12 | TRBV12-3/TRBV12-4 | once | - | TGTGCCAGCAGGGGGAAAGTGTATGAGCAGTTCTTC | CASRGKVYEQFF